These 17 T cell receptor beta chains share one sample of origin, sequenced in a study of OX40 agonist ivuxolimab in advanced cancers. This table comes from immunoSEQ multiplex PCR, and its TCRdb copy is limited to in-frame clones, with some not included. This table has some 110,000 clones, 90% to 95% appearing once. Sequencing used CD4+ or CD8+ T cells sorted from blood, obtained in a trial of the OX40 agonist ivuxolimab. The origin of the receptors is an adult with an advanced solid tumor such as melanoma, head and neck, liver or kidney cancer.

This chain joins TRBV23-1 and TRBJ1-5; D is ambiguous. TRBV23-1 is an ORF, and what it does is uncertain. The CDR3 sequence is 14 residues long. V lost 11 bases and J 3 bases, leaving 17 bases between the germline ends. The chain's CDR3 is CAFPHRHLNQPQHF. CDR3 sequence (DNA): TGCGCCTTCCCTCATAGACACCTCAATCAGCCCCAGCATTTT.

With regard to this clone: An end of the junction does not agree with germline; a read error may underlie this. J is TRBJ2-2 and V is TRBV28; D possibly corresponds to TRBD1 (6 bases). Germline lookup yields CDR1 MDHEN and CDR2 SYDVKM. This CDR3 has 15 amino acids. The CDR3 region has the DNA TGTGCCAGCAGTTTAAGAACAGGGAACCCCGGGGAGCTGTTTTTT. This sequence encodes CASSLRTGNPGELFF. The full variable domain, rest sourced from reference TRBV28 and TRBJ2-2, is DVKVTQSSRYLVKRTGEKVFLECVQDMDHENMFWYRQDPGLGLRLIYFSYDVKMKEKGDIPEGYSVSREKKERFSLILESASTNQTSMYLCASSLRTGNPGELFFGEGSRLTVL.

This chain links TRBV28 with TRBJ1-2; 12 bases map to TRBD1. The CDR3 has 16 amino acids. Germline values: CDR1 MDHEN, CDR2 SYDVKM. Germline trimming cut 4 bases from V and 7 bases from J; bases unmatched to any gene: 10. The CDR3 loop is CASSWNLGQGAIGYTF. The DNA of the CDR3 is TGTGCCAGCAGTTGGAATCTGGGACAGGGGGCGATTGGCTACACCTTC.

The table lists this clone with a count of one. The chain is built from TRBV19 and TRBJ1-2, with D uncertain. The CDR3 length is 12 residues. Germline V CDR1 and CDR2: LNHDA, SQIVND (reference sequence). V was trimmed by 7 bases and J by 5 bases, leaving 11 bases between them. The CDR3 bases are TGTGCCAGTACCCCCACCCGATATGGCTACACCTTC. Its translation: CASTPTRYGYTF.

The V gene is TRBV14, the J gene TRBJ1-2; possible D gene TRBD1, 5 bases. CDR1 and CDR2 (germline): SGHDN, FVKESK. V was cut by 5 bases and J by 4 bases, with 17 bases left in between. This CDR3 is 15 amino acids long. CDR3: CASSGSGRGIYGYTF. The CDR3 DNA is TGTGCCAGCAGCGGGTCCGGTAGGGGAATCTATGGCTACACCTTC. Drawing the rest from reference TRBV14 and TRBJ1-2, the complete variable domain is EAGVTQFPSHSVIEKGQTVTLRCDPISGHDNLYWYRRVMGKEIKFLLHFVKESKQDESGMPNNRFLAERTGGTYSTLKVQPAELEDSGVYFCASSGSGRGIYGYTFGSGTRLTVV.

V gene TRBV28 combines with J gene TRBJ1-5, with D perhaps matching TRBD1 (5 bases). The V end lost 6 bases, the J end lost 11 bases, and 20 bases lay between the germline ends. This CDR3 is built from 14 residues. Germline loops: CDR1 MDHEN, CDR2 SYDVKM. This CDR3 reads CASSLVQGTQAQHF. The DNA for the CDR3 is TGTGCCAGCAGCCTGGTGCAGGGTACACAAGCCCAGCATTTT.

The rearrangement uses TRBV7-3 and TRBJ2-1, with 7 bases matching TRBD1. The CDR3 totals 12 residues. Germline values: CDR1 SGHTA, CDR2 FQGTGA. V trimming: 2 bases; J trimming: 10 bases; junction bases outside the gene matches: 2. CDR3 in DNA: TGTGCCAGCAGCTTAGGGGGACAGGAGCAGTTCTTC. Its protein is CASSLGGQEQFF.

The chain has TRBV28 and TRBJ1-5; D might be TRBD1 (5 bases). There are 14 residues in the CDR3. The germline gives CDR1 MDHEN, CDR2 SYDVKM. Deletions cut 6 bases from V and 6 bases from J, with 15 bases between. CDR3 nucleotide sequence: TGTGCCAGCAGGACAGCAACCGGAGGTCAGCCCCAGCATTTT. The encoded protein is CASRTATGGQPQHF.

The chain joins TRBV6-5 to TRBJ2-4; D perhaps matches TRBD1 (6 bases). The CDR3 sequence is 14 residues long. Per the germline V gene, CDR1 is MNHEY and CDR2 is SVGAGI. V lost 6 bases and J 3 bases, leaving 12 bases between the germline ends. In DNA, the CDR3 is TGTGCCAGCAGCCCGACAGGCCGCAAAAACATTCAGTACTTC. Amino acids: CASSPTGRKNIQYF.

The chain couples TRBV28 to TRBJ1-1, with a tentative D call TRBD1 (5 bases). Germline CDR1 and CDR2: MDHEN and SYDVKM. This CDR3 comprises 14 residues. V lost 0 bases and J 4 bases, leaving 9 bases between the germline ends. CDR3 protein: CASSLWGGGTEAFF. CDR3 in DNA: TGTGCCAGCAGTTTATGGGGGGGAGGCACTGAAGCTTTCTTT.

This clone was detected a few times. This chain links TRBV28 with TRBJ1-1, with a possible D match to TRBD1 (6 bases). Germline V lookup: CDR1 MDHEN, CDR2 SYDVKM. V lost 5 bases and J 1 base, leaving 14 bases between the germline ends. CDR3 length: 15 amino acids. The CDR3: CASSLRQAANTEAFF. Here the CDR3 DNA reads TGTGCCAGCAGTCTACGACAGGCCGCGAACACTGAAGCTTTCTTT.

The rearrangement uses TRBV28 and TRBJ2-5, with D possibly matching TRBD2 (6 bases). The CDR3 contains 15 residues. The V and J ends lost 8 bases and 4 bases respectively, with 20 bases between them. CDR1 is MDHEN and CDR2 is SYDVKM in the germline V gene. For the CDR3, the DNA is TGTGCCAGCTTGAGACCCGGGGGTGGTGGAGAGACCCAGTACTTC. Translating gives CASLRPGGGGETQYF.

J is TRBJ2-3 and V is TRBV4-2; 8 nucleotides match TRBD2. Trimming cost V 0 bases and J 6 bases; bases outside gene matches: 8. CDR1 and CDR2 (germline): LGHNA, YNFKEQ. The CDR3 loop spans 16 amino acids. In DNA form, the CDR3 reads TGTGCCAGCAGCCAAGAAACGGGGGGGCTTGCCGATACGCAGTATTTT. Amino acid sequence: CASSQETGGLADTQYF.

The chain uses TRBV21-1 and TRBJ2-1; the table's D call TRBD1 went unverified against the DNA. TRBV21-1 is noted as a pseudogene. The CDR3 has 18 residues. The CDR3 loop reads CASRMGPVPGQGMNEQFF. In nucleotides, the CDR3 is TGTGCCAGCAGAATGGGGCCGGTACCGGGACAGGGAATGAATGAGCAGTTCTTC.

The chain recombines TRBV18 with TRBJ2-1; 11 nucleotides agree with TRBD2. With V trimmed by 6 bases and J by 4 bases, 8 bases remained unmatched. Germline V gene data show CDR1 as KGHSH and CDR2 as LQKENI. This CDR3 comprises 16 residues. The CDR3 is CASSRDTSGSYNEQFF. The CDR3 bases are TGTGCCAGCTCTAGAGATACTAGCGGGAGTTACAATGAGCAGTTCTTC. The full variable domain, rest sourced from reference TRBV18 and TRBJ2-1, is NAGVMQNPRHLVRRRGQEARLRCSPMKGHSHVYWYRQLPEEGLKFMVYLQKENIIDESGMPKERFSAEFPKEGPSILRIQQVVRGDSAAYFCASSRDTSGSYNEQFFGPGTRLTVL.

V and J are TRBV15 and TRBJ2-3; TRBD2 is a possible D gene (7 bases). The CDR3 is made up of 18 amino acids. The ends were cut back, 5 bases at V and 1 base at J, with 22 bases in the middle. Germline CDR1 is LNHNV and CDR2 is YYDKDF (reference sequence). The chain's CDR3 is CATSGGRGGTWGTDTQYF. The CDR3 DNA sequence: TGTGCCACCAGCGGTGGAAGGGGGGGGACGTGGGGCACAGATACGCAGTATTTT.

The chain links TRBV14 to TRBJ2-7, with 11 nucleotides matching TRBD1. The CDR3 spans 15 residues. Per the germline V gene, CDR1 is SGHDN and CDR2 is FVKESK. V trimming: 5 bases; J trimming: 3 bases; junction bases outside the gene matches: 6. CDR3 sequence reads: CASSFTGTGGYEQYF. The CDR3 DNA is TGTGCCAGCAGCTTCACCGGGACAGGGGGCTACGAGCAGTACTTC. The full variable domain, completed using reference TRBV14 and TRBJ2-7, is EAGVTQFPSHSVIEKGQTVTLRCDPISGHDNLYWYRRVMGKEIKFLLHFVKESKQDESGMPNNRFLAERTGGTYSTLKVQPAELEDSGVYFCASSFTGTGGYEQYFGPGTRLTVT.